What follows is one T cell receptor (beta chain) and its context. Its antigen is undetermined. This sample was taken from a study of shared clonotypes between healthy human individuals. The study's findings and limits: Non-shared clonotypes displayed generation probabilities falling below those of clonotypes present in all four donors.

The junction had 7 bases not matched to a gene; V was cut back by 1 base and J by 4 bases. The CDR3 extends over 17 amino acids. The germline V gene encodes CDR1 SGHTA and CDR2 FQGTGA. Assay used: immunoSEQ multiplex PCR; TCRdb lists only in-frame clones, some missing. The table shows some 1 million clones, with approximately 70% occurring only once. The TCR comes from a young man in good health. Sequencing was performed on memory CD4+ T cells sorted from blood. Described subset: CD45RA-negative fraction. The chain carries TRBV7-3 and TRBJ1-5; 10 nucleotides agree with TRBD1. The CDR3 here is CASSLRWGQGLNQPQHF. Written as DNA, the CDR3 is TGTGCCAGCAGCTTAAGGTGGGGACAGGGGTTGAATCAGCCCCAGCATTTT.